Listed below are T cell receptor beta chains from one sample, sequenced in a study of blood T cells in healthy people across ages. TCRdb re-analysed the 5' RACE reads in MiXCR, keeping a single row per CDR3 protein. The sample records hundreds of thousands of distinct CDR3 sequences, under 25% being singletons. Source material: blood. All receptors derive from a man between 65 and 85 years old in good health. The CDR3 runs from the conserved cysteine through the conserved F or W. The order of the fields is D gene, clone size, J gene, V gene, CDR3 DNA, CDR3 protein. A D gene is named only where the DNA matches it firmly. Size is omitted from some rows. Given values are once, few, many or a class for expanded clones.

d_gene: TRBD2; abundance: .; j_gene: TRBJ2-7; v_gene: TRBV28; CDR3nt: TGTGCCAGCAGGTACGGACTGGCGGGAGCCTACGAGCAGTACTTC; CDR3aa: CASRYGLAGAYEQYF
d_gene: .; abundance: .; j_gene: TRBJ1-2; v_gene: TRBV6-5; CDR3nt: TGTGCCAGCAGCCCCGGGGGCGGCGGGGTCTATGGCTACACCTTC; CDR3aa: CASSPGGGGVYGYTF
d_gene: TRBD1; abundance: few; j_gene: TRBJ2-1; v_gene: TRBV10-3; CDR3nt: TGTGCCATCAGTGGAGGGTCCGGGACAGGGGCCTACAATGAGCAGTTCTTC; CDR3aa: CAISGGSGTGAYNEQFF
d_gene: .; abundance: .; j_gene: TRBJ2-7; v_gene: TRBV7-9; CDR3nt: TGTGCCAGCAGCTTAGCGCTGGCAGGTTACGAGCAGTACTTC; CDR3aa: CASSLALAGYEQYF
d_gene: .; abundance: many; j_gene: TRBJ2-2; v_gene: TRBV24-1; CDR3nt: TGTGCCACCAGTGACGGGGGGCAGGATTCCGGGGAGCTGTTTTTT; CDR3aa: CATSDGGQDSGELFF
d_gene: TRBD1; abundance: few; j_gene: TRBJ2-7; v_gene: TRBV12-3/TRBV12-4; CDR3nt: TGTGCCAGCAGTCCTCCGGGACAGATCGGAGAGCAGTACTTC; CDR3aa: CASSPPGQIGEQYF
d_gene: .; abundance: .; j_gene: TRBJ2-3; v_gene: TRBV12-3/TRBV12-4; CDR3nt: TGTGCCAGCAGTCCTCTTTCCGCGGCTGGCACAGATACGCAGTATTTT; CDR3aa: CASSPLSAAGTDTQYF
d_gene: TRBD1; abundance: many; j_gene: TRBJ2-1; v_gene: TRBV10-3; CDR3nt: TGTGCCATCAGTGGAGACCGGGACAGGGTTAACAATGAGCAGTTCTTC; CDR3aa: CAISGDRDRVNNEQFF
d_gene: .; abundance: .; j_gene: TRBJ2-7; v_gene: TRBV6-5; CDR3nt: TGTGCCCTCCCGTCTTGGCCGGGGTCCTACGAGCAGTACTTC; CDR3aa: CALPSWPGSYEQYF
d_gene: TRBD1; abundance: many; j_gene: TRBJ2-1; v_gene: TRBV20-1; CDR3nt: TGCAGTGCTAGAGATCTGGGACAGAATTCCTACAATGAGCAGTTCTTC; CDR3aa: CSARDLGQNSYNEQFF
d_gene: .; abundance: many; j_gene: TRBJ2-3; v_gene: TRBV5-5; CDR3nt: TGTGCCAGCAGCTTGGGAGGGGTAGATACGCAGTATTTT; CDR3aa: CASSLGGVDTQYF
d_gene: .; abundance: .; j_gene: TRBJ2-5; v_gene: TRBV3-1; CDR3nt: TGTGCCAGCGGCCAAGACTGGAGAGAGACCCAGTACTTC; CDR3aa: CASGQDWRETQYF
d_gene: .; abundance: .; j_gene: TRBJ2-1; v_gene: TRBV6-2/TRBV6-3; CDR3nt: TGTGCCAGCAGTTTGCAGGCTCACAATGAGCAGTTCTTC; CDR3aa: CASSLQAHNEQFF
d_gene: .; abundance: many; j_gene: TRBJ2-4; v_gene: TRBV19; CDR3nt: TGTGCCAGTAGTATAGATCACGCGGCAGGGCTCATTCAGTACTTC; CDR3aa: CASSIDHAAGLIQYF
d_gene: .; abundance: .; j_gene: TRBJ1-5; v_gene: TRBV29-1; CDR3nt: TGCAGCGTTGGGCTGACGGATAGCAATCAGCCCCAGCATTTT; CDR3aa: CSVGLTDSNQPQHF
d_gene: .; abundance: few; j_gene: TRBJ2-5; v_gene: TRBV3-1; CDR3nt: TGTGCCAGCAGCCAATGGATGTCCAATGAGGAGATCCAGTACTTC; CDR3aa: CASSQWMSNEEIQYF
d_gene: .; abundance: many; j_gene: TRBJ1-5; v_gene: TRBV28; CDR3nt: TGTGCCAGCAGTTTACCAGGGGTTAGCAATCAGCCCCAGCATTTT; CDR3aa: CASSLPGVSNQPQHF
d_gene: .; abundance: .; j_gene: TRBJ1-1; v_gene: TRBV5-1; CDR3nt: TGCGCCAGCAGCAAAGGCTCCGGACAGAACACTGAAGCTTTCTTT; CDR3aa: CASSKGSGQNTEAFF
d_gene: .; abundance: few; j_gene: TRBJ1-4; v_gene: TRBV11-2; CDR3nt: TGTGCCAGCAGCTCAAGACAGGCTAATGAAAAACTGTTTTTT; CDR3aa: CASSSRQANEKLFF
d_gene: .; abundance: .; j_gene: TRBJ1-2; v_gene: TRBV6-6; CDR3nt: TGTGCCAGCAGTTTACCAGGGCTGGGCTACACCTTC; CDR3aa: CASSLPGLGYTF
d_gene: TRBD2; abundance: few; j_gene: TRBJ2-1; v_gene: TRBV27; CDR3nt: TGTGCCAGCAGTTTCAGGGGTAGCCGACTAGCGGGAGGGAACAATGAGCAGTTCTTC; CDR3aa: CASSFRGSRLAGGNNEQFF
d_gene: TRBD1; abundance: .; j_gene: TRBJ1-1; v_gene: TRBV4-3; CDR3nt: TGCGCCAGCAGCCAACGCGGACAGGGATTTTACACTGAAGCTTTCTTT; CDR3aa: CASSQRGQGFYTEAFF
d_gene: TRBD1; abundance: few; j_gene: TRBJ2-5; v_gene: TRBV4-3; CDR3nt: TGCACCAGCAGCCAAGATTTTACAGGGGGCTCGGAGACCCAGTACTTC; CDR3aa: CTSSQDFTGGSETQYF
d_gene: .; abundance: .; j_gene: TRBJ2-5; v_gene: TRBV10-3; CDR3nt: TGTGCCATCAGTGGGGTCGGGGGAGACGAAGAGACCCAGTACTTC; CDR3aa: CAISGVGGDEETQYF
d_gene: .; abundance: .; j_gene: TRBJ1-2; v_gene: TRBV27; CDR3nt: TGTGCCAGCAGTTCCATTACCGGGACAAACTATGGCTACACCTTC; CDR3aa: CASSSITGTNYGYTF
d_gene: .; abundance: .; j_gene: TRBJ2-4; v_gene: TRBV7-9; CDR3nt: TGTGCCAGCAGCTTAGCGAAGGGCGGCAAAAACATTCAGTACTTC; CDR3aa: CASSLAKGGKNIQYF
d_gene: TRBD1; abundance: .; j_gene: TRBJ1-2; v_gene: TRBV28; CDR3nt: TGTGCCAGCAGTTTCAGGGGGCCTGGCTATGGCTACACCTTC; CDR3aa: CASSFRGPGYGYTF
d_gene: .; abundance: .; j_gene: TRBJ1-3; v_gene: TRBV28; CDR3nt: TGTGCCGGCAGTTTGGGCCCGCGAGTTGGAAACACCATATATTTT; CDR3aa: CAGSLGPRVGNTIYF
d_gene: TRBD2; abundance: .; j_gene: TRBJ2-2; v_gene: TRBV9; CDR3nt: TGTGCCAGCAGCGTGTGGGGTAGCGGGGTCGGGGAGCTGTTTTTT; CDR3aa: CASSVWGSGVGELFF
d_gene: TRBD1; abundance: .; j_gene: TRBJ1-2; v_gene: TRBV14; CDR3nt: TGTGCCAGCAGCCAAGCGTCTGGGACAGGGAACTATGGCTACACCTTC; CDR3aa: CASSQASGTGNYGYTF
d_gene: .; abundance: .; j_gene: TRBJ1-3; v_gene: TRBV7-3; CDR3nt: TGTGCCAGCAGCTTAGAGACAGGACCCTCCGGAAACACCACATATTTT; CDR3aa: CASSLETGPSGNTTYF
d_gene: .; abundance: few; j_gene: TRBJ2-3; v_gene: TRBV9; CDR3nt: TGTGCCAGCAGCGTAGGGTTAGGTAGCACAGATACGCAGTATTTT; CDR3aa: CASSVGLGSTDTQYF
d_gene: .; abundance: few; j_gene: TRBJ2-7; v_gene: TRBV18; CDR3nt: TGTGCCAGCTCGCTCACAGGAAAAAGTTCCTACGAGCAGTACTTC; CDR3aa: CASSLTGKSSYEQYF
d_gene: .; abundance: few; j_gene: TRBJ1-4; v_gene: TRBV7-2; CDR3nt: TGTGCCAGCAGCTTATTACAGCCCAAGGGGTACCTGTTTTTT; CDR3aa: CASSLLQPKGYLFF
d_gene: TRBD2; abundance: .; j_gene: TRBJ2-4; v_gene: TRBV4-3; CDR3nt: TGCGCCAGCAGCCAAGGACTAGCGGGCATTGGGGGGGCCAAAAACATTCAGTACTTC; CDR3aa: CASSQGLAGIGGAKNIQYF
d_gene: .; abundance: .; j_gene: TRBJ2-2; v_gene: TRBV5-5; CDR3nt: TGTGCCAGCAGCACCCGGACAGGGATGAGCGGGGAGCCGTTTTTT; CDR3aa: CASSTRTGMSGEPFF
d_gene: TRBD1; abundance: many; j_gene: TRBJ2-7; v_gene: TRBV29-1; CDR3nt: TGCAGCGCAAGACAGGGAACCTACGAGCAGTACTTC; CDR3aa: CSARQGTYEQYF
d_gene: .; abundance: few; j_gene: TRBJ2-1; v_gene: TRBV20-1; CDR3nt: TGCAGTGCTAGCCCGGGAGCGAACAATGAGCAGTTCTTC; CDR3aa: CSASPGANNEQFF
d_gene: .; abundance: .; j_gene: TRBJ2-5; v_gene: TRBV6-6; CDR3nt: TGTGCCAGCAGTTACTCCCTTGGGGGAGAGACCCAGTACTTC; CDR3aa: CASSYSLGGETQYF
d_gene: TRBD2; abundance: .; j_gene: TRBJ2-5; v_gene: TRBV12-3/TRBV12-4; CDR3nt: TGTGCCAGCAGTGTAGCGGGAGGTGGGGAGACCCAGTACTTC; CDR3aa: CASSVAGGGETQYF